The sample holds a few counts of the clone carrying this TCR beta chain. Its matching antigen is unknown. Total RNA was extracted at no less than 5.5 micrograms per sample. This sample is part of a study of blood T cells in healthy people across ages. Study-wide points: Diversity estimates drawn from one million T cells were deemed underestimates.

CDR3 length equals 15 residues. Trimming pared 6 bases from V and 5 bases from J, leaving 20 bases between. It was with a sample-barcoded 5' primer and a J-beta primer mix that a second PCR of roughly 7 to 12 cycles was run. TCRdb processed the 5' RACE reads anew with MiXCR; each CDR3 protein has one entry. The table shows around 1,500,000 distinct CDR3 sequences, with 28% occurring only once. Sequenced material: blood. The TCR sequence derives from a young woman in good health. This chain links TRBV12-3 or TRBV12-4 with TRBJ2-7, with TRBD2 as a possible D gene (5 bases). This CDR3 reads CASRPSLDPAHEQYF. DNA for the CDR3: TGTGCCAGCAGGCCTAGCCTAGACCCCGCCCACGAGCAGTACTTC.